Presented here are 19 T cell receptor beta chains from one specimen sequenced in a study of blood T cells in healthy people across ages. Next came a second PCR, run for about 7 to 12 cycles, which used a sample-barcoded 5' primer along with a J-beta primer mix. MiXCR was run by TCRdb on the 5' RACE reads, yielding one entry per CDR3 protein. The sample has approximately 780,000 distinct CDR3 sequences, under 30% seen once. This same sample was also taken into another study, of T cells of mothers and their children.

What was sequenced was blood. These TCRs come from a boy under 18 in good health.

The V call is TRBV7-9, the J call TRBJ1-1; D call uncertain. CDR3 length: 13 residues. Trimming left V 5 bases short and J 4 bases short, with 11 bases between. Germline-derived CDR1 and CDR2 are SEHNR and FQNEAQ (reference sequence). The CDR3 reads CASSPPAFTEAFF. The CDR3 coding sequence is TGTGCCAGCAGCCCACCGGCATTCACTGAAGCTTTCTTT.

The chain employs TRBV29-1 and TRBJ2-7; 11 bases line up with TRBD2. The V gene end was trimmed by 0 bases and the J gene end by 4 bases; junction bases not matched to a gene: 5. This CDR3 is 15 amino acids long. The germline gives CDR1 SQVTM, CDR2 ANQGSEA. CDR3 bases: TGCAGCGTTGAAGATGGCCTAGCGGGGGGTTACGAGCAGTACTTC. It specifies CSVEDGLAGGYEQYF.

DNA for the CDR3: TGTGCCAGCAGCCGCCGGGACGCTGAAGCTTTCTTT. This gives the protein CASSRRDAEAFF. The chain couples TRBV5-6 to TRBJ1-1; tentatively, D is TRBD1 (5 bases). Germline loops: CDR1 SGHDT, CDR2 YYEEEE. CDR3 length: 12 amino acids. Between the trimmed V and J ends, which lost 4 bases and 6 bases, there was a span of 10 bases.

This clonotype was observed a few times. Germline is not matched at one junction end, which may reflect a read error. The CDR3, as DNA: TGTGCTAGCAGCTCGGAGGTGGGGAACGAGCAGTACTTC. Translation: CASSSEVGNEQYF. V gene TRBV7-7 combines with J gene TRBJ2-7, with D maybe TRBD2 (5 bases). This CDR3 is built from 13 residues. The germline V gene has CDR1 SSHAT and CDR2 FNYEAQ (reference sequence).

The chain uses TRBV12-3 or TRBV12-4 and TRBJ2-5; D not certain. This CDR3 is 12 amino acids long. The V end lost 6 bases, the J end lost 7 bases, and 12 bases lay between the germline ends. CDR3 in amino acids: CASSTPGGTQYF. CDR3 coding DNA: TGTGCCAGCAGCACCCCAGGCGGGACCCAGTACTTC.

This clonotype was picked up a small number of times. This chain joins TRBV12-3 or TRBV12-4 and TRBJ2-7; D is possibly TRBD1 (5 bases). Trimming took off 8 bases at V and 2 bases at J, with 10 bases between the two ends. The CDR3 extends over 12 amino acids. CDR3 nucleotide sequence: TGTGCCAGCGGGGCCTCGACCTACGAGCAGTACTTC. This gives the protein CASGASTYEQYF.

This clonotype turned up a few times. The J gene is TRBJ2-5, the V gene TRBV28, with D unclear. The DNA end is a closer match to TRBJ2-1, so the J assignment may be wrong. The V gene's germline CDR1 is MDHEN and CDR2 SYDVKM. The CDR3 totals 14 residues. The CDR3 protein is CASTPSMMVNEQFF. The CDR3 DNA reads as TGTGCCAGCACCCCAAGCATGATGGTGAATGAGCAGTTCTTC.

This chain uses TRBV5-1 with TRBJ2-5; the D call may be TRBD1 or TRBD2 (5 bases each). Trimming stripped 2 bases from V and 5 bases from J, with 13 bases between. CDR1 and CDR2 (germline): SGHRS, YFSETQ. The CDR3 spans 14 residues. The CDR3 spells CASSFESGRETQYF. In DNA, the CDR3 is TGCGCCAGCAGCTTCGAGTCGGGGCGGGAGACCCAGTACTTC.

This clonotype was counted a few times. The gene calls are TRBV20-1 and TRBJ1-1; 10 bases agree with TRBD1. V was pared by 6 bases and J by 4 bases, with 8 bases of the junction left unmatched. Germline CDR1 and CDR2: DFQATT and SNEGSKA (reference sequence). The CDR3 extends over 14 amino acids. The DNA of the CDR3 is TGCAGTGCCCGGGACAGGGGCGGGGGCACTGAAGCTTTCTTT. Protein product: CSARDRGGGTEAFF.

This clonotype was seen only a few times. The chain recombines TRBV5-1 with TRBJ2-1; D unclear. Trimming removed 4 bases at V and 6 bases at J, with 5 bases between. The CDR3 consists of 11 residues. Per germline, CDR1 SGHRS and CDR2 YFSETQ. The CDR3 region has the DNA TGCGCCAGCAGCAGTAGCAATGAGCAGTTCTTC. The encoded protein is CASSSSNEQFF.

Only a few counts were recorded for this clonotype. The chain couples TRBV11-2 to TRBJ1-4, with no clear D. The length of the CDR3 is 11 residues. The germline V gene encodes CDR1 SGHAT and CDR2 FQNNGV. Trimming removed 5 bases at V and 7 bases at J, with 5 bases between. DNA of the CDR3: TGTGCCAGCAGCCAAGTTGAAAAACTGTTTTTT. Amino acids: CASSQVEKLFF.

The chain recombines TRBV28 with TRBJ1-2; D remains ambiguous. V was pared by 2 bases and J by 6 bases, with 4 bases between. This CDR3 is built from 11 residues. CDR1 is MDHEN, CDR2 SYDVKM, per germline. The CDR3 reads CASSLHHGYTF. The CDR3 nucleotides are TGTGCCAGCAGTTTACATCATGGCTACACCTTC.

Comment on this clonotype: Compared with germline, one end of the junction differs, possibly owing to a read error. This sequence joins TRBV7-9 and TRBJ1-5; possibly TRBD1 for D (5 bases). Germline CDR1 reads SEHNR; CDR2 reads FQNEAQ (reference sequence). This CDR3 has 17 residues. The CDR3 sequence: CASGLEGPGPNNQPQHF. CDR3 bases: TGTGCCAGCGGCTTGGAGGGACCGGGACCGAACAATCAGCCCCAGCATTTT.

This clonotype has more than one count but fewer than ten. V usage is TRBV12-3 or TRBV12-4 and J usage is TRBJ1-1, with D perhaps matching TRBD1 (5 bases). This CDR3 is 14 amino acids long. The V end lost 5 bases, the J end lost 5 bases, and 15 bases lay between the germline ends. The CDR3 here is CASSGARAGTEAFF. The DNA for the CDR3 is TGTGCCAGCAGTGGGGCCCGAGCGGGAACTGAAGCTTTCTTT.

This clonotype was observed many times. The rearrangement joins TRBV30 to TRBJ1-2; tentatively, D is TRBD1 (6 bases). The CDR3 loop spans 14 amino acids. CDR1 is GTSNPN, CDR2 SVGIG, per germline (reference sequence). The ends were cut back, 3 bases at V and 4 bases at J, with 15 bases in the middle. CDR3 loop: CAWSARGAGYGYTF. CDR3 coding DNA: TGTGCCTGGAGCGCCCGGGGGGCGGGCTATGGCTACACCTTC.

This chain links TRBV2 with TRBJ2-5; perhaps D is TRBD1 or TRBD2 (5 bases each). The end of the DNA fits TRBJ2-1 better, so the J call may be wrong. The CDR3 sequence is 13 residues long. Germline loops: CDR1 SNHLY, CDR2 FYNNEI. CDR3 residues: CASSAAGGNEQFF. CDR3 in DNA: TGTGCCAGCAGTGCGGCTGGGGGCAATGAGCAGTTCTTC.

This sequence joins TRBV27 and TRBJ2-1; D unclear. The V end lost 6 bases, the J end lost 5 bases, and 8 bases lay between the germline ends. The germline gives CDR1 MNHEY, CDR2 SMNVEV (reference sequence). The CDR3 consists of 12 residues. The CDR3 nucleotides read TGTGCCAGCAGAAGACACGACAATGAGCAGTTCTTC. Its protein product is CASRRHDNEQFF.

This clonotype was detected only a few times. The genes are TRBV4-3 and TRBJ1-1; no clear D gene. Germline CDR1 reads LGHNA; CDR2 reads YSLEER. Trimming left V 0 bases short and J 3 bases short, with 8 bases between. The CDR3 extends over 14 amino acids. The CDR3 loop is CASSQEYADTEAFF. The CDR3 DNA reads as TGCGCCAGCAGCCAAGAATATGCGGACACTGAAGCTTTCTTT.

The chain uses TRBV5-1 and TRBJ1-1, with a possible D match to TRBD1 (5 bases). The CDR3 totals 15 residues. Deletions cut 4 bases from V and 0 bases from J, with 13 bases between. CDR1 and CDR2 from the germline V gene are SGHRS and YFSETQ. CDR3 in amino acids: CASSQGTGLNTEAFF. Here the CDR3 DNA reads TGCGCCAGCAGCCAGGGTACGGGGCTGAACACTGAAGCTTTCTTT.